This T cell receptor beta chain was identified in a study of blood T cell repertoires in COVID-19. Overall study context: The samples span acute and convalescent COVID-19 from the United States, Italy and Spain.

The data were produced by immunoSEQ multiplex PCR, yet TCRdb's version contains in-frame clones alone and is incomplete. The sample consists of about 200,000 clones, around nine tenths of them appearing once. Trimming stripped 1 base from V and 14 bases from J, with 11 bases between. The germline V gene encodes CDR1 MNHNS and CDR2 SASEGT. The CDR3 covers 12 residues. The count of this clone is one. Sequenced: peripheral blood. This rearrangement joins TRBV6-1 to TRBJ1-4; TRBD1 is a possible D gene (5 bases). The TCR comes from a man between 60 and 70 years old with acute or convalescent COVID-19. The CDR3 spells CASSEVGGDLFF. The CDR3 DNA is TGTGCCAGCAGTGAAGTGGGAGGGGACCTGTTTTTT.